The text below deals with one T cell receptor beta chain. Then a second PCR, running about 6 to 12 cycles, was carried out with a sample-barcoded 5' primer and a J-beta primer mix. TCRdb recomputed calls from the 5' RACE reads with MiXCR, one row per CDR3 protein. Of more than 650,000 distinct CDR3 sequences in the sample, about 53% were seen once. This specimen belongs to a study of blood T cells in healthy people across ages. CDR1 LGHDT and CDR2 YNNKEL come from the germline V gene (reference sequence). V was cut by 1 base and J by 0 bases, with 19 bases left in between. The CDR3 runs 19 residues. V and J are TRBV3-1 and TRBJ2-1, with D possibly TRBD2 on 5 matching bases. Sequenced input: blood. This TCR was recovered from a man aged 80 or over in good health. The CDR3 nucleotides read TGTGCCAGCAGCCAAGGGTTCTCAAAGGCCACTAGCTCCTACAATGAGCAGTTCTTC. It is translated as CASSQGFSKATSSYNEQFF.